The T cell receptor beta chain under discussion was sequenced for a study of T-cell memory formation after mild COVID-19. Turning to the study itself: TCR clusters were mostly donor specific. Study-wide results and limits: Among contracting clones, CD4+ were mainly CM/EM and CD8+ enriched in EMRA.

This clonotype turned up a few times. The antigen remains unidentified. CDR3 length equals 14 residues. In germline, CDR1 is LGHNA, CDR2 YSLEER. With 1 base removed from V and 2 bases from J, the gap between germline ends came to 6 bases. TCRdb reanalysed the 5' RACE reads using MiXCR and keeps one entry per CDR3 protein. In the table there are about 110,000 distinct CDR3 sequences, 15% to 20% of which are singletons. The source of this sequence is a man aged 18 to 30 who had mild COVID-19 (a few samples of this study predate the infection). Cell type and time point are not known. V is TRBV4-3 and J is TRBJ1-5; D unresolved. The sample was PBMCs or a T cell subset sorted from them (not recorded which). In nucleotides, the CDR3 is TGCGCCAGCAGCCAAGTGGCGGGCAATCAGCCCCAGCATTTT. Encoded protein: CASSQVAGNQPQHF.